A single sample gave rise to the 10 T cell receptor beta chains below, sequenced in a study of technical replicates of blood from a handful of donors. Assay used: immunoSEQ multiplex PCR; TCRdb lists only in-frame clones, some missing. The table has 90,000 or so clones, 85% to 95% seen once. Source material: T cells isolated from PBMCs. These receptors were collected from a human donor in good health.

This clone appeared once. This rearrangement joins TRBV19 to TRBJ2-1; D possibly corresponds to TRBD2 (5 bases). V was shortened by 0 bases and J by 8 bases, with 11 bases between the two germline ends. Germline V gene lookup returns CDR1 LNHDA and CDR2 SQIVND (reference sequence). The CDR3 is made up of 14 amino acids. The CDR3, as DNA: TGTGCCAGTAGTATAGAGCTAGCTCCCGATGAGCAGTTCTTC. This translates into CASSIELAPDEQFF.

The chain's CDR3 is CASSSGSTGELFF. CDR3 DNA sequence: TGTGCCAGCAGTAGCGGGAGCACCGGGGAGCTGTTTTTT. This rearrangement joins TRBV6-4 to TRBJ2-2, with 8 bases identical to TRBD2. Germline V lookup: CDR1 MRHNA, CDR2 SNTAGT. The CDR3 is made up of 13 amino acids. Trimming removed 5 bases from V and 4 bases from J; junction bases left unmatched: 0.

This rearrangement joins TRBV27 to TRBJ2-1; 11 nucleotides agree with TRBD2. CDR1 MNHEY and CDR2 SMNVEV come from the germline V gene (reference sequence). The CDR3 consists of 16 residues. V was clipped by 5 bases and J by 10 bases; unmatched bases: 13. The CDR3 sequence is CASSPLLAGAKGEQFF. DNA of the CDR3: TGTGCCAGCAGTCCACTACTAGCGGGAGCTAAGGGGGAGCAGTTCTTC.

The chain is built from TRBV7-9 and TRBJ2-3, with a tentative D call TRBD2 (6 bases). Germline assignment: CDR1 SEHNR and CDR2 FQNEAQ (reference sequence). The ends were cut back, 2 bases at V and 0 bases at J, with 12 bases in the middle. The CDR3 loop spans 16 amino acids. The CDR3 nucleotides are TGTGCCAGCAGCTTAAGTGTGCGGGACAGCACAGATACGCAGTATTTT. Residues: CASSLSVRDSTDTQYF.

V is TRBV4-1 and J is TRBJ2-2; D is possibly TRBD2 (6 bases). Germline V lookup: CDR1 MGHRA, CDR2 YSYEKL. The V end lost 4 bases, the J end lost 1 base, and 13 bases lay between the germline ends. This CDR3 has 16 amino acids. CDR3 amino acids: CASSPGTPLNTGELFF. DNA for the CDR3: TGCGCCAGCAGCCCAGGGACTCCCTTGAACACCGGGGAGCTGTTTTTT.

The chain's CDR3 is CSVVSGTVSYEQYF. The CDR3 DNA reads TGCAGCGTTGTTAGCGGGACGGTCTCCTACGAGCAGTACTTC. This chain uses TRBV29-1 with TRBJ2-7, with 8 bases that match TRBD2. J was trimmed by 0 bases and V by 4 bases; bases with no gene match: 5. The length of the CDR3 is 14 residues. From germline, CDR1 is SQVTM and CDR2 ANQGSEA.

This rearrangement joins TRBV19 to TRBJ1-5; 8 bases map to TRBD1. Germline V gene sequence: CDR1 LNHDA, CDR2 SQIVND (reference sequence). Losses at the gene ends were 6 bases for V and 4 bases for J; bases not matched to a gene: 5. The CDR3 totals 14 residues. CDR3 DNA sequence: TGTGCCAGTAGCTTTCGACAGGGGAATCAGCCCCAGCATTTT. As protein: CASSFRQGNQPQHF. Based on the CDR3 plus reference TRBV19 and TRBJ1-5, the full variable domain is DGGITQSPKYLFRKEGQNVTLSCEQNLNHDAMYWYRQDPGQGLRLIYYSQIVNDFQKGDIAEGYSVSREKKESFPLTVTSAQKNPTAFYLCASSFRQGNQPQHFGDGTRLSIL.

This rearrangement joins TRBV9 to TRBJ2-5; D is possibly TRBD1 (5 bases). The CDR3 is 14 amino acids. CDR1 is SGDLS and CDR2 is YYNGEE in the germline V gene. V gave up 4 bases and J gave up 5 bases, with 15 bases separating them. DNA for the CDR3: TGTGCCAGCAGCTCCTCCCAGGGCTGGGAGACCCAGTACTTC. As protein: CASSSSQGWETQYF. The full variable domain, completed using reference TRBV9 and TRBJ2-5, is DSGVTQTPKHLITATGQRVTLRCSPRSGDLSVYWYQQSLDQGLQFLIQYYNGEERAKGNILERFSAQQFPDLHSELNLSSLELGDSALYFCASSSSQGWETQYFGPGTRLLVL.

The rearrangement uses TRBV10-3 and TRBJ2-7, with TRBD1 as a possible D gene (6 bases). Between the trimmed V and J ends, which lost 4 bases and 3 bases, there was a span of 19 bases. This CDR3 contains 16 residues. CDR1 is ENHRY and CDR2 is SYGVKD in the germline V gene. The CDR3, as DNA: TGTGCCATCAGTGGCCAAACCGGGACATCTAACTACGAGCAGTACTTC. This translates into CAISGQTGTSNYEQYF.

The chain has TRBV2 and TRBJ2-7; D is unresolved. V lost 3 bases to trimming and J lost 1 base, with 4 bases between them. Germline V gene data show CDR1 as SNHLY and CDR2 as FYNNEI. The length of the CDR3 is 12 residues. CDR3 in DNA: TGTGCCAGCAGTGACGGGTCCTACGAGCAGTACTTC. Translating it yields CASSDGSYEQYF.